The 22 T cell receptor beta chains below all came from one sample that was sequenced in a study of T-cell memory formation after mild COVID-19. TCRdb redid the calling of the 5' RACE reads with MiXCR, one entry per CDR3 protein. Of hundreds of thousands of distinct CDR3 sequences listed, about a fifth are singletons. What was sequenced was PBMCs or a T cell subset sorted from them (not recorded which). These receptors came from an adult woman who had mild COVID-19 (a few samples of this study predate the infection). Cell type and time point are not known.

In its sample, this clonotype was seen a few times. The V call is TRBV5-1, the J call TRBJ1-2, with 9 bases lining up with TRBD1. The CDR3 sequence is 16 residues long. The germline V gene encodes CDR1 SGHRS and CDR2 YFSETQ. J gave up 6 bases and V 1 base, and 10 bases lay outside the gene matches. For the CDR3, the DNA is TGCGCCAGCAGCTTGCGGGGACAGGGAAGTAAGAATGGCTACACCTTC. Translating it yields CASSLRGQGSKNGYTF.

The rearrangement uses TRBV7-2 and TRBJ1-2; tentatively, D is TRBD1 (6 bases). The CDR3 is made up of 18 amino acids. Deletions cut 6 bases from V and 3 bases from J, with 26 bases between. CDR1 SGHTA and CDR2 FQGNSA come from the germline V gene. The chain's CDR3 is CASRRDHLGGAVYYGYTF. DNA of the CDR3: TGTGCCAGCAGACGAGACCACCTTGGGGGGGCCGTCTACTATGGCTACACCTTC.

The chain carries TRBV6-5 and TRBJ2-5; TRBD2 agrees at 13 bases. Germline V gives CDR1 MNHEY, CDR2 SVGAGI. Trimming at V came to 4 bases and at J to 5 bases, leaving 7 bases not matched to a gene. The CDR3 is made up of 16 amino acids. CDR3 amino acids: CASSSRTSGSWETQYF. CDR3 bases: TGTGCCAGCAGTTCACGGACTAGCGGGAGCTGGGAGACCCAGTACTTC.

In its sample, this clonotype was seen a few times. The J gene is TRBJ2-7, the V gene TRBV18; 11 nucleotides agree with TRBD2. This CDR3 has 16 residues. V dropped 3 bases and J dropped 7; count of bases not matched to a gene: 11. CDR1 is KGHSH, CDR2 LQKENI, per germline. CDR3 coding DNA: TGTGCCAGCTCACCGAGACTAGCGGGAAGGTTTGTGGAGCAGTACTTC. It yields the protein CASSPRLAGRFVEQYF.

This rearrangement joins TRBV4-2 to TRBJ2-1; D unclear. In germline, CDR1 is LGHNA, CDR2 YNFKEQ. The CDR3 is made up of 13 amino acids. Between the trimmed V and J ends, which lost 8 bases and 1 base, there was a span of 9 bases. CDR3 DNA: TGTGCCAGCCAGGCGTATTCCTACAATGAGCAGTTCTTC. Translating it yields CASQAYSYNEQFF.

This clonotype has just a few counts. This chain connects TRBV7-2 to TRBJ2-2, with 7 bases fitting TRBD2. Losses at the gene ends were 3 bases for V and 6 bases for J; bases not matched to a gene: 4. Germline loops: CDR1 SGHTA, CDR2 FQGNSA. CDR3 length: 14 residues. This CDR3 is CASSFREVAGELFF. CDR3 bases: TGTGCCAGCAGCTTTCGGGAGGTCGCCGGGGAGCTGTTTTTT.

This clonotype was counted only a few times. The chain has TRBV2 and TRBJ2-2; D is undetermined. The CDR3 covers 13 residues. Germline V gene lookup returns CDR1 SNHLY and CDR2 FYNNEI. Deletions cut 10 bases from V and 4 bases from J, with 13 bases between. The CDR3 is CATAHDGTGELFF. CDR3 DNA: TGTGCCACCGCGCACGATGGCACCGGGGAGCTGTTTTTT. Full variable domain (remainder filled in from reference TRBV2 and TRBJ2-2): EPEVTQTPSHQVTQMGQEVILRCVPISNHLYFYWYRQILGQKVEFLVSFYNNEISEKSEIFDDQFSVERPDGSNFTLKIRSTKLEDSAMYFCATAHDGTGELFFGEGSRLTVL.

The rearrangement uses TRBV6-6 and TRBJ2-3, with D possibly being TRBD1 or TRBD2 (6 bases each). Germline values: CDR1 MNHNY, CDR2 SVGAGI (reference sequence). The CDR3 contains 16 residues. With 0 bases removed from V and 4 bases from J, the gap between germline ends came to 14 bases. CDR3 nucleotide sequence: TGTGCCAGCAGTTACTCGATAGGGGGGCTCCCAGATACGCAGTATTTT. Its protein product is CASSYSIGGLPDTQYF.

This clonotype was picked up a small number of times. CDR3 sequence reads: CASSVQGARGSGYTF. Here the CDR3 DNA reads TGTGCCAGCAGTGTACAGGGGGCGCGGGGCTCTGGCTACACCTTC. V gene TRBV27 combines with J gene TRBJ1-2; 9 bases are shared with TRBD1. The junction had 11 bases not matched to a gene; V was cut back by 5 bases and J by 7 bases. Germline values: CDR1 MNHEY, CDR2 SMNVEV (reference sequence). The CDR3 is made up of 15 amino acids.

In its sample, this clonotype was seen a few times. The CDR3 DNA reads as TGCGCCAGCAGCTCATCCCCGACATCCTCCTACGAGCAGTACTTC. Protein product: CASSSSPTSSYEQYF. V usage is TRBV5-1 and J usage is TRBJ2-7; D ambiguous. The V gene lost 3 bases and the J gene lost 0 bases, with 13 bases spanning the gap. The CDR3 has 15 amino acids. Germline loops: CDR1 SGHRS, CDR2 YFSETQ.

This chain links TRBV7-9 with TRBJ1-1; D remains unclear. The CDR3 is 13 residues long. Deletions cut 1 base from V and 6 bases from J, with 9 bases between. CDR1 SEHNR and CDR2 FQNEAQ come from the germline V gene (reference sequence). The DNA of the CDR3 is TGTGCCAGCAGCTTAGTACCCAAGGCTGAAGCTTTCTTT. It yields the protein CASSLVPKAEAFF.

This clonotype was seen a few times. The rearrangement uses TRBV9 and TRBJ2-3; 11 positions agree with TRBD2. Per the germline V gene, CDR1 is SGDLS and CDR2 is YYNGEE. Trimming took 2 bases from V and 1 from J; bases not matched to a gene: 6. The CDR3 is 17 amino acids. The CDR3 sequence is CASSVYSGGVGTDTQYF. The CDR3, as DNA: TGTGCCAGCAGCGTGTATAGCGGGGGGGTCGGCACAGATACGCAGTATTTT.

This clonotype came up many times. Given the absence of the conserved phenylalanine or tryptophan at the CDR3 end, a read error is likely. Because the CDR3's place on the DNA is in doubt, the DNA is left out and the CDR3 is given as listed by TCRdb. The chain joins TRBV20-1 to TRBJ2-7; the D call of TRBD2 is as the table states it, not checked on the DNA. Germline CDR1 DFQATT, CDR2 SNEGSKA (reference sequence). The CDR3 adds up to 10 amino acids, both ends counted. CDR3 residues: CSARAPGPST.

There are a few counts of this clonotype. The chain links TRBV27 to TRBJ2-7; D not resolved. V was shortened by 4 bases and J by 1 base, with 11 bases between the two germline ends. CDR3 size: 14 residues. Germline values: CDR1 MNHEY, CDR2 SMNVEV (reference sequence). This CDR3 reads CASSSTDRSYEQYF. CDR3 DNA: TGTGCCAGCAGTTCGACGGACCGTTCCTACGAGCAGTACTTC.

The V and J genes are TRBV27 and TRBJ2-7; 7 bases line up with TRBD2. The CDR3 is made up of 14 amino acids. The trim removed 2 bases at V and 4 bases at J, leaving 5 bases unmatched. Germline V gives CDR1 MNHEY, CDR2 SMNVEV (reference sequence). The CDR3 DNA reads TGTGCCAGCAGTTTAAGAGCGGGAAGATACGAGCAGTACTTC. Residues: CASSLRAGRYEQYF.

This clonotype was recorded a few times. The CDR3 sequence is CASSFRGRGATDTQYF. Written as DNA, the CDR3 is TGTGCCAGCAGCTTCAGGGGGCGCGGAGCCACAGATACGCAGTATTTT. V and J are TRBV11-2 and TRBJ2-3; 8 positions match TRBD1. Germline V gene lookup returns CDR1 SGHAT and CDR2 FQNNGV. The CDR3 is 16 residues long. V was clipped by 3 bases and J by 2 bases; unmatched bases: 7. The whole variable domain, remainder taken from reference TRBV11-2 and TRBJ2-3, is EAGVAQSPRYKIIEKRQSVAFWCNPISGHATLYWYQQILGQGPKLLIQFQNNGVVDDSQLPKDRFSAERLKGVDSTLKIQPAKLEDSAVYLCASSFRGRGATDTQYFGPGTRLTVL.

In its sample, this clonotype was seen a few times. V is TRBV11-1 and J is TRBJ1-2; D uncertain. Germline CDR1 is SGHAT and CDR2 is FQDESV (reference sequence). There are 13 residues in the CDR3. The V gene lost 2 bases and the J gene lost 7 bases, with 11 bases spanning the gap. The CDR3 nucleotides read TGTGCCAGCAGCTTAAACGGAGGTCGTGGCTACACCTTC. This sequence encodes CASSLNGGRGYTF.

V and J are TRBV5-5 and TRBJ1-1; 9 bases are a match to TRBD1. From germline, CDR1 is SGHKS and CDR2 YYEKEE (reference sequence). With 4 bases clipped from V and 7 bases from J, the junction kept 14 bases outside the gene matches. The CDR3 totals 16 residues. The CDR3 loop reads CASSGTLLQGAVEAFF. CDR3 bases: TGTGCCAGCAGCGGCACGCTATTACAGGGGGCGGTTGAAGCTTTCTTT.

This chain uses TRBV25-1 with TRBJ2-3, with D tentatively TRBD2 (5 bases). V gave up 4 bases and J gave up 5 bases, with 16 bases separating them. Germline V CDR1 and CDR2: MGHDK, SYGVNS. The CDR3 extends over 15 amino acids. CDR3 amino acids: CASSGISGRGDTQYF. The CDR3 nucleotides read TGTGCCAGCAGTGGTATAAGCGGACGGGGAGATACGCAGTATTTT. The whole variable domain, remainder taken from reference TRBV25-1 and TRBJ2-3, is EADIYQTPRYLVIGTGKKITLECSQTMGHDKMYWYQQDPGMELHLIHYSYGVNSTEKGDLSSESTVSRIRTEHFPLTLESARPSHTSQYLCASSGISGRGDTQYFGPGTRLTVL.

CDR3 coding DNA: TGTGCCACCAGTGATCGAGTCACAGGGTACAATGAGCAGTTCTTC. Its translation is CATSDRVTGYNEQFF. This chain joins TRBV24-1 and TRBJ2-1, with TRBD1 as a possible D gene (6 bases). CDR1 is KGHDR and CDR2 is SFDVKD in the germline V gene. The CDR3 contains 15 residues. V was pared by 3 bases and J by 4 bases, with 12 bases between.

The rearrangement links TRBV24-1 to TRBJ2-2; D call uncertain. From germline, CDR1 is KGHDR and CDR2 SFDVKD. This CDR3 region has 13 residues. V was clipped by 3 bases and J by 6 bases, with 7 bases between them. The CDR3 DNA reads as TGTGCCACCAGTGATCCCCCTTCCGGGGAGCTGTTTTTT. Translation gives CATSDPPSGELFF.

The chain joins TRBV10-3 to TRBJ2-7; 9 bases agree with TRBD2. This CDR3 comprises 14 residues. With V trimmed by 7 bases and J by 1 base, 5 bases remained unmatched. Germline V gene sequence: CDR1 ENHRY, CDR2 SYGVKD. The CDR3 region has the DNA TGTGCCATCAAGCTAGCGGGATCTTCCTACGAGCAGTACTTC. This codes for CAIKLAGSSYEQYF.